The 4 T cell receptor beta chains given below trace back to one sample, sequenced in a study of tissue T cells after allogeneic stem cell transplantation. Time point: mouse harvest day 14 after allogeneic transplant. Tail vein injection delivered 10^7 T-cell-depleted bone marrow cells and 10^6 splenic CD5+ T cells. Sequencing used immunoSEQ multiplex PCR; TCRdb keeps in-frame clones, though not all of them. The data show roughly 1,700 clones, roughly half seen once. Sequences were obtained from gut tissue. Source of these receptors: a female BALB/c mouse given C57BL/6 T cells with graft-versus-host disease after an allogeneic hematopoietic cell transplant.

As concerns this clone: The gene names here belong to mouse. The sample has other DNA sequences that encode this CDR3 too. The CDR3 loop reads CASSPDWGASNEQYF. The covered CDR3 bases are TGTGCCAGCTCTCCAGACTGGGGGGCTTCCAATGAACAGTAC. The V and J genes are TRBV12-1 and TRBJ2-7, with 10 bases fitting TRBD2. Read sequence stops 1 residue before the CDR3 end, and the germline J gene provides the missing end. The CDR3 runs 15 residues. Per the germline V gene, CDR1 is SGHSN and CDR2 is HYEKVE. V lost 2 bases, J lost 5 bases, and 8 bases stayed unmatched.

This clone was counted a few times. Gene names follow the mouse nomenclature. The read terminates 1 residue ahead of where the CDR3 ends, so the germline J gene completes it. V and J are TRBV17 and TRBJ1-3; 10 bases match TRBD1. There are 15 residues in the CDR3. Germline V gene sequence: CDR1 MNHDT, CDR2 YYDKIL. J was trimmed by 1 base and V by 3 bases; bases with no gene match: 0. CDR3: CASSRTGGSGNTLYF. CDR3 bases read: TGTGCTAGCAGTAGGACAGGGGGCTCTGGAAATACGCTCTAT.

As regards this clone: Here the gene names and germline are mouse. The CDR3 end is not reached by the read, which stops 1 residue before it; the germline J gene fills it in. J is TRBJ2-4 and V is TRBV12-2; 7 nucleotides align to TRBD2. From germline, CDR1 is SGHLS and CDR2 HYDKME. The CDR3 runs to 14 residues. V shed 1 base and J 0 bases; nucleotides not matched to a gene: 0. CDR3 region: CASSLGLSQNTLYF. Partial CDR3 DNA: TGTGCCAGCTCTCTGGGACTGAGTCAAAACACCTTGTAC.

By share, this clone ranks as large. Gene labels here are mouse ones. The read terminates 1 residue before the CDR3 end, so the remaining end is supplied by the germline J gene. The rearrangement joins TRBV16 to TRBJ2-7, with D possibly TRBD1 on 6 matching bases. The CDR3 has 12 amino acids. V was cut by 4 bases and J by 7 bases, with 11 bases left in between. From germline, CDR1 is SGHSA and CDR2 FRNQAP. The covered CDR3 bases are TGTGCAAGCAGCTACAGGGTAAGGGAACAGTAC. Protein product: CASSYRVREQY. The full CDR3 sequence reads CASSYRVREQYF. Combining the CDR3 with reference TRBV16 and TRBJ2-7 gives the whole variable domain NAGVIQTPRHKVTGKGQEATLWCEPISGHSAVFWYRQTIVQGLEFLTYFRNQAPIDDSGMPKERFSAQMPNQSHSTLKIQSTQPQDSAVYLCASSYRVREQYFGPGTRLTVL.